The sequence of this T cell receptor (beta chain) was determined in a study of blood T cell repertoires in COVID-19. This CDR3 contains 13 residues. Trimming removed 5 bases at V and 5 bases at J, with 13 bases between. The germline gives CDR1 MGHRA, CDR2 YSYEKL. Using immunoSEQ multiplex PCR, the repertoire was profiled, and TCRdb retains in-frame clones only, with some absent. The sample includes under 300,000 clones, approximately 83% of them seen just once. This receptor was taken from a woman aged 50 to 60 who had recovered from COVID-19. V is TRBV4-1 and J is TRBJ2-7; no definite D call. Sequencing used PBMCs or T cells enriched from blood (not recorded which). The CDR3 loop is CASSFRNFHEQYF. In nucleotides, the CDR3 is TGCGCCAGCAGCTTCAGAAATTTCCACGAGCAGTACTTC.